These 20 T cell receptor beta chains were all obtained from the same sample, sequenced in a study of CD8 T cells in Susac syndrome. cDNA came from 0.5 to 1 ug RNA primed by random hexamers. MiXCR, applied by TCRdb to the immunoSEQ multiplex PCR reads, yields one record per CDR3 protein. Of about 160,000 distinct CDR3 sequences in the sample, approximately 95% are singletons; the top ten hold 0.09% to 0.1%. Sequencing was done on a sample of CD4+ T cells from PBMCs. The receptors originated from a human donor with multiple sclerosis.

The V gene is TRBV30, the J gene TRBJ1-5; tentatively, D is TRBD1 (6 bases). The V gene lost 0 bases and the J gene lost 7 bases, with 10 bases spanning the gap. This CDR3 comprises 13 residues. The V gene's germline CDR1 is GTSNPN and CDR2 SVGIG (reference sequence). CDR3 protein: CAWSVQGKQPQHF. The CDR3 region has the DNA TGTGCCTGGAGTGTACAGGGAAAACAGCCCCAGCATTTT.

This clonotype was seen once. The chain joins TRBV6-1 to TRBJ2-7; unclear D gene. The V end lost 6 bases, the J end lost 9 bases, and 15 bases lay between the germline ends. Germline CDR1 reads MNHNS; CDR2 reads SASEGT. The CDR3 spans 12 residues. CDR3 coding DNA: TGTGCCAGCAGCGAACGTCCTAGGGTGCAGTACTTC. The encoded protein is CASSERPRVQYF.

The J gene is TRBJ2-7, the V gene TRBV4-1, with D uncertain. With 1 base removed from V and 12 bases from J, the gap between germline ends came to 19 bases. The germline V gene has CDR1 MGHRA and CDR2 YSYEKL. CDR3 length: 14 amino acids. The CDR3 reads CASSQGKLNTARYF. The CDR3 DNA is TGCGCCAGCAGCCAAGGCAAACTAAACACTGCGAGGTACTTC.

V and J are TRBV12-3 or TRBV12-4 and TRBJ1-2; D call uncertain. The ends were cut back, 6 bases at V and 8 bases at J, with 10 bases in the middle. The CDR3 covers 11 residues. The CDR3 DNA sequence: TGTGCCAGCAGCCAGGCGGGCGGCTACACCTTC. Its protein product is CASSQAGGYTF.

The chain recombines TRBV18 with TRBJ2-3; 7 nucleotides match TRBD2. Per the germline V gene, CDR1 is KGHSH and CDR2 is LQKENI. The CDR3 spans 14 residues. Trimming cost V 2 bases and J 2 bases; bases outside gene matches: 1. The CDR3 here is CASSPSGATDTQYF. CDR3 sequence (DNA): TGTGCCAGCTCACCAAGCGGGGCCACAGATACGCAGTATTTT.

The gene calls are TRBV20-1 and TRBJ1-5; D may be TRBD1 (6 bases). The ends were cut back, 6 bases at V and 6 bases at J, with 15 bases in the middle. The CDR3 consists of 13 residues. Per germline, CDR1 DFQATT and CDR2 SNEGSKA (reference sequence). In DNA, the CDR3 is TGCAGTGCCATAGGGGGGAACGGTCAGCCCCAGCATTTT. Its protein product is CSAIGGNGQPQHF.

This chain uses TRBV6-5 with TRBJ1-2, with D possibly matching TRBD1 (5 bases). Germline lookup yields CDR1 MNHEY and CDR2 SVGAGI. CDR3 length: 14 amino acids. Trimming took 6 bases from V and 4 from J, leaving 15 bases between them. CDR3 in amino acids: CASRTPGDIYGYTF. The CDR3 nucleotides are TGTGCCAGCAGGACACCGGGGGATATCTATGGCTACACCTTC.

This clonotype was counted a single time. CDR3 residues: CASSGGLGSAYEQYF. As DNA, the CDR3 is TGTGCCAGCAGTGGGGGATTGGGGTCCGCCTACGAGCAGTACTTC. V usage is TRBV2 and J usage is TRBJ2-7; the D is unclear. V was trimmed by 4 bases and J by 2 bases, leaving 15 bases between them. The germline gives CDR1 SNHLY, CDR2 FYNNEI. This CDR3 contains 15 residues.

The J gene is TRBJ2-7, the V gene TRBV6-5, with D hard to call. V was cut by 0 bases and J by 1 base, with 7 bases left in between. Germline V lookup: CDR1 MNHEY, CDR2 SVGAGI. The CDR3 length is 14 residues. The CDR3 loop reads CASSYSYNSYEQYF. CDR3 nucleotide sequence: TGTGCCAGCAGTTACTCGTACAATTCCTACGAGCAGTACTTC.

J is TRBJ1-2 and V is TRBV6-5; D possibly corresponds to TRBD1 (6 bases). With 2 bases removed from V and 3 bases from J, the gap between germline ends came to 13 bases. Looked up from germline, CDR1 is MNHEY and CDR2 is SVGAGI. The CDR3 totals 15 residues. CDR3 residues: CASSYQGRGDYGYTF. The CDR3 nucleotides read TGTGCCAGCAGTTACCAGGGGAGAGGGGACTATGGCTACACCTTC.

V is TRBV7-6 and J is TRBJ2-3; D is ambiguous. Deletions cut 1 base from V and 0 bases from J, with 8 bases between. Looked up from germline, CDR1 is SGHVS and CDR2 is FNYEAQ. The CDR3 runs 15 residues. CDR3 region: CASSLVAASTDTQYF. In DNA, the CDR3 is TGTGCCAGCAGCTTAGTTGCAGCTAGCACAGATACGCAGTATTTT.

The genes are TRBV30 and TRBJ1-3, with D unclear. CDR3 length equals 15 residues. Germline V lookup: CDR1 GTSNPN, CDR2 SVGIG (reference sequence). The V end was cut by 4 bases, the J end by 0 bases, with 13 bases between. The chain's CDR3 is CAWNTAGLSGNTIYF. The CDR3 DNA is TGTGCCTGGAACACCGCTGGCCTCTCTGGAAACACCATATATTTT.

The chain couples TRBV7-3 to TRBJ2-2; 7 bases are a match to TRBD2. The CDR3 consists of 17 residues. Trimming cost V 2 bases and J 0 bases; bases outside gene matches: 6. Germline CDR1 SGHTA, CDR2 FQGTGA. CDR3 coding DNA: TGTGCCAGCAGCTTAGTTCTAGCGGCTACGAACACCGGGGAGCTGTTTTTT. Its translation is CASSLVLAATNTGELFF.

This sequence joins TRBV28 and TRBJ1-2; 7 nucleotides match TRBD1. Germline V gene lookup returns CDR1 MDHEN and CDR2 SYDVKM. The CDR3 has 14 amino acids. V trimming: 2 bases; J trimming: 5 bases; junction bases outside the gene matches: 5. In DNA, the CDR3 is TGTGCCAGCAGTTTAGAGGGGGCATTTTATGGCTACACCTTC. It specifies CASSLEGAFYGYTF.

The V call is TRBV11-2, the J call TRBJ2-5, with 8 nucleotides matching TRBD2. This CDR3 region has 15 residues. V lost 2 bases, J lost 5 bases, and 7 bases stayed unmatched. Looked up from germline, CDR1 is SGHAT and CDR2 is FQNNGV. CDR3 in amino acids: CASSLTLAVTETQYF. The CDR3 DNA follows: TGTGCCAGCAGCTTAACACTAGCGGTAACCGAGACCCAGTACTTC. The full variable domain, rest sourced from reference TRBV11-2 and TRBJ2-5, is EAGVAQSPRYKIIEKRQSVAFWCNPISGHATLYWYQQILGQGPKLLIQFQNNGVVDDSQLPKDRFSAERLKGVDSTLKIQPAKLEDSAVYLCASSLTLAVTETQYFGPGTRLLVL.

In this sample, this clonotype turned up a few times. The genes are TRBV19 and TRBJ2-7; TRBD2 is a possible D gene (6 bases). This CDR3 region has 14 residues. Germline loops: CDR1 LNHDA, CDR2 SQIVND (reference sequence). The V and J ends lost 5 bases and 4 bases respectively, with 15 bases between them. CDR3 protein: CASSSTGVGYEQYF. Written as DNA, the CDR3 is TGTGCCAGTAGTTCCACGGGAGTGGGGTACGAGCAGTACTTC.

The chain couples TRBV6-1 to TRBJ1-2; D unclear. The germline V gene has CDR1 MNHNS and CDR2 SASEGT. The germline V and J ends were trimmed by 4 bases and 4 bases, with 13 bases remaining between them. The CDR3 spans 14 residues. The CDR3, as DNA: TGTGCCAGCAGTGGCGGGGTAATGGGCTATGGCTACACCTTC. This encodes CASSGGVMGYGYTF.

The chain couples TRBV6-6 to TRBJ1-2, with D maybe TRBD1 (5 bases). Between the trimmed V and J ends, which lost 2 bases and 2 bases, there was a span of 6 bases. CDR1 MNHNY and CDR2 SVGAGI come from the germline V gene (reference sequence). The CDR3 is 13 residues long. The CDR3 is CASSYGGNYGYTF. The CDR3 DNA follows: TGTGCCAGCAGTTACGGGGGGAACTATGGCTACACCTTC.

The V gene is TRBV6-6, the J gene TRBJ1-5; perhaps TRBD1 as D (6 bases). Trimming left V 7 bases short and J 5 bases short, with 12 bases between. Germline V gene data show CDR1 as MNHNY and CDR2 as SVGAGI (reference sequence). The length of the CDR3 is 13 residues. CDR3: CASTSRGHQPQHF. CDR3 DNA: TGTGCCAGCACCTCCCGGGGGCATCAGCCCCAGCATTTT.

The CDR3 region is CASRNPGQGYGYTF. CDR3 nucleotide sequence: TGTGCCAGCAGAAACCCGGGACAGGGTTATGGCTACACCTTC. The chain is built from TRBV6-5 and TRBJ1-2, with 9 bases matching TRBD1. V lost 6 bases to trimming and J lost 5 bases; unmatched junction nucleotides: 7. Germline CDR1 is MNHEY and CDR2 is SVGAGI. This CDR3 has 14 amino acids.